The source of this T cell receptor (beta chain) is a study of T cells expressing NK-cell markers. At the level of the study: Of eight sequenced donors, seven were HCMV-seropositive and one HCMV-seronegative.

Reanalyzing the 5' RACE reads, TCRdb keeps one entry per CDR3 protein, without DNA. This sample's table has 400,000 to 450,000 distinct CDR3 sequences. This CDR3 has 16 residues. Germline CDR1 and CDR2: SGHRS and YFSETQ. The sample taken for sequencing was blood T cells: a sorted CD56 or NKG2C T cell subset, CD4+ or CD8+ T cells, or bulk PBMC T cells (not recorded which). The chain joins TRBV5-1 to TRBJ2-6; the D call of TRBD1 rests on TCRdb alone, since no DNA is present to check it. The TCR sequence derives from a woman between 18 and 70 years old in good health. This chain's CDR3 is CASSLLGANGANVLTF.